This is a list of T cell receptor beta chains from one sample in a study of T cells after yellow fever vaccination. TCRdb re-derived calls from the 5' RACE reads in MiXCR, one entry per CDR3 protein. The sample lists 250,000 to 300,000 distinct CDR3 sequences; under 9% were seen once. Here the sequenced sample was CD4+ T cells sorted from PBMCs, taken 5 days after the yellow fever booster vaccination. The receptors were gathered from a man between 18 and 35 years old who received the YFV17D yellow fever vaccine. Both conserved end residues are part of each CDR3. The D gene is left open where the match is weak. Some rows have no size entry. The others give once, few or many, or a class for an expanded clone.

>-|TRBJ1-5|-|TRBV2
CASTKTPGAGEQPQHF
TGTGCCAGCACTAAAACCCCGGGGGCAGGTGAACAGCCCCAGCATTTT
>few|TRBJ2-3|-|TRBV24-1
CATSRGSHTQYF
TGTGCCACCAGCAGGGGCTCCCATACGCAGTATTTT
>many|TRBJ2-3|-|TRBV3-1
CASRPPSTDTQYF
TGTGCCAGCCGTCCTCCCTCCACAGATACGCAGTATTTT
>few|TRBJ1-4|TRBD1|TRBV6-6
CASSYRGQALIGVEKLFF
TGTGCCAGCAGTTACAGGGGACAGGCGCTTATAGGGGTGGAAAAACTGTTTTTT
>many|TRBJ2-3|TRBD1|TRBV18
CASSRTGSSTDTQYF
TGTGCCAGCTCACGGACAGGATCTAGCACAGATACGCAGTATTTT
>few|TRBJ1-2|-|TRBV20-1
CSAPDQRYGYTF
TGCAGTGCTCCAGACCAGCGCTATGGCTACACCTTC
>many|TRBJ1-3|-|TRBV18
CASSLDSSGNTIYF
TGCGCCAGCAGCTTGGACAGCTCTGGAAACACCATATATTTT
>-|TRBJ2-1|-|TRBV30
CAYGGNFYNEQFF
TGTGCCTATGGAGGAAACTTCTACAATGAGCAGTTCTTC
>-|TRBJ2-1|-|TRBV5-6
CASSLVRGSHEQFF
TGTGCCAGCAGCTTGGTTAGGGGGTCCCATGAGCAGTTCTTC
>few|TRBJ2-5|TRBD2|TRBV9
CASSMGGTGQETQYF
TGTGCCAGCAGCATGGGGGGGACCGGGCAAGAGACCCAGTACTTC
>-|TRBJ2-2|-|TRBV3-1
CASSQETRNGELFF
TGTGCCAGCAGCCAAGAGACCAGGAACGGGGAGCTGTTTTTT
>few|TRBJ1-2|-|TRBV29-1
CSVWTAAWGYTF
TGCAGCGTTTGGACGGCGGCCTGGGGCTACACCTTC
>few|TRBJ2-1|-|TRBV13
CASRPRGTSYNEQFF
TGTGCCAGCAGACCCAGGGGGACTTCCTACAATGAGCAGTTCTTC
>many|TRBJ1-5|-|TRBV7-8
CASSLSGGNQPQHF
TGTGCCAGCAGCTTATCAGGGGGCAATCAGCCCCAGCATTTT
>few|TRBJ2-3|-|TRBV7-8
CASSLWGERTDTQYF
TGTGCCAGCAGCTTGTGGGGGGAGAGGACAGATACGCAGTATTTT
>few|TRBJ1-1|-|TRBV20-1
CSVPNAGTEAFF
TGCAGTGTCCCAAACGCCGGAACTGAAGCTTTCTTT
>-|TRBJ1-5|-|TRBV6-1
CASSEAKGVPGQPQHF
TGTGCCAGCAGTGAAGCTAAGGGAGTGCCTGGACAGCCCCAGCATTTT
>many|TRBJ1-1|TRBD1|TRBV6-1
CASSGIQGAGTEAFF
TGTGCCAGCAGTGGGATACAGGGGGCAGGCACTGAAGCTTTCTTT
>few|TRBJ1-2|TRBD1|TRBV6-5
CASRPIPGQGAGGYTF
TGTGCCAGCAGACCCATCCCGGGACAGGGGGCCGGGGGCTACACCTTC
>-|TRBJ2-2|TRBD1|TRBV6-5
CASRGTGTGRTGELFF
TGTGCCAGCAGGGGTACCGGGACAGGGCGTACCGGGGAGCTGTTTTTT
>-|TRBJ1-1|-|TRBV5-1
CASTIQDGAVTEAFF
TGCGCCAGCACCATCCAGGATGGGGCGGTCACTGAAGCTTTCTTT
>few|TRBJ2-1|TRBD2|TRBV5-1
CATGTSPYNEQFF
TGCGCCACCGGGACTAGCCCCTACAATGAGCAGTTCTTC
>-|TRBJ2-7|-|TRBV14
CASSPILGWGYEQYF
TGTGCCAGCAGCCCGATACTAGGTTGGGGCTACGAGCAGTACTTC
>-|TRBJ1-5|TRBD1|TRBV7-9
CASSPGTGEGQPQHF
TGTGCCAGCAGCCCCGGGACAGGGGAGGGTCAGCCCCAGCATTTT
>many|TRBJ2-3|-|TRBV7-9
CASSLGTSASDTQYF
TGTGCCAGCAGCTTAGGGACGTCGGCTTCAGATACGCAGTATTTT
>many|TRBJ2-7|-|TRBV12-3/TRBV12-4
CASSLSGPKEYF
TGTGCCAGCAGTTTATCCGGGCCTAAGGAGTACTTC
>many|TRBJ1-2|TRBD1|TRBV7-2
CASSLVTGENYGYTF
TGTGCCAGCAGCTTAGTTACAGGGGAAAACTATGGCTACACCTTC
>-|TRBJ1-5|-|TRBV12-3/TRBV12-4
CASSFLQHSNQPQHF
TGTGCCAGCAGTTTCTTACAGCACAGCAATCAGCCCCAGCATTTT
>few|TRBJ2-7|TRBD1|TRBV6-5
CASSGQGGKQYF
TGTGCCAGCAGTGGACAGGGCGGTAAGCAGTACTTC
>many|TRBJ2-1|TRBD2|TRBV6-2/TRBV6-3
CASSELAGPPYNEQFF
TGTGCCAGCAGTGAACTAGCGGGGCCCCCCTACAATGAGCAGTTCTTC
>-|TRBJ2-3|TRBD2|TRBV4-2
CASSQLLAGGVTDTQYF
TGTGCCAGCAGCCAATTACTAGCGGGGGGCGTCACAGATACGCAGTATTTT